This passage covers 9 T cell receptor beta chains from one sample sequenced in a study of OX40 agonist ivuxolimab in advanced cancers. Sequencing used immunoSEQ multiplex PCR; TCRdb keeps in-frame clones, though not all of them. This sample yields 53,000 or so clones, of which roughly three quarters are seen a single time; under 3% belongs to the top ten. The sequences come from CD4+ or CD8+ T cells sorted from blood, collected in a trial of the OX40 agonist ivuxolimab. The receptors stem from an adult with an advanced solid tumor such as melanoma, head and neck, liver or kidney cancer.

Of note for this clone: At the DNA level, this CDR3 is encoded by other sequences in the same sample as well. The gene calls are TRBV19 and TRBJ1-1, with D unresolved. The CDR3 extends over 13 amino acids. The germline gives CDR1 LNHDA, CDR2 SQIVND (reference sequence). The V and J ends lost 2 bases and 2 bases respectively, with 6 bases between them. The CDR3 coding sequence is TGTGCCAGTAGTATACGAGTAAACACTGAAGCTTTCTTT. It is translated as CASSIRVNTEAFF.

This clone came up a few times. This chain uses TRBV5-1 with TRBJ2-3, with 10 bases matching TRBD2. Per the germline V gene, CDR1 is SGHRS and CDR2 is YFSETQ. The CDR3 is made up of 17 amino acids. The trim removed 0 bases at V and 2 bases at J, leaving 6 bases unmatched. The CDR3 DNA reads as TGCGCCAGCAGCTTGGCCACGCTAGCGGGGGCCACAGATACGCAGTATTTT. This codes for CASSLATLAGATDTQYF. Together with reference TRBV5-1 and TRBJ2-3, the CDR3 gives the full variable domain: KAGVTQTPRYLIKTRGQQVTLSCSPISGHRSVSWYQQTPGQGLQFLFEYFSETQRNKGNFPGRFSGRQFSNSRSEMNVSTLELGDSALYLCASSLATLAGATDTQYFGPGTRLTVL.

This rearrangement joins TRBV7-2 to TRBJ1-5; D uncertain. The CDR3 has 14 amino acids. Trimming stripped 5 bases from V and 4 bases from J, with 12 bases between. Germline V gives CDR1 SGHTA, CDR2 FQGNSA. Written as DNA, the CDR3 is TGTGCCAGCAGCATCTCAAAAGGGAATCAGCCCCAGCATTTT. Protein product: CASSISKGNQPQHF.

The DNA of the CDR3 is TGTGCCAGCTCACCAAGGACTGGGGCCAACGTCCTGACTTTC. This gives the protein CASSPRTGANVLTF. The rearrangement links TRBV18 to TRBJ2-6; no clear D gene. CDR1 is KGHSH, CDR2 LQKENI, per germline. The CDR3 contains 14 residues. The germline V and J ends were trimmed by 2 bases and 2 bases, with 4 bases remaining between them.

The table lists this clone with a few counts. V is TRBV19 and J is TRBJ1-2; D is uncertain. From germline, CDR1 is LNHDA and CDR2 SQIVND (reference sequence). V was shortened by 3 bases and J by 6 bases, with 5 bases between the two germline ends. The CDR3 has 11 residues. CDR3: CASSIGDGYTF. CDR3 coding DNA: TGTGCCAGTAGTATCGGGGATGGCTACACCTTC.

In DNA, the CDR3 is TGTGCCAGCAGTTCCTCCGGGACAGGGGGCTCGATCTATGGCTACACCTTC. Translation: CASSSSGTGGSIYGYTF. The V call is TRBV28, the J call TRBJ1-2, with 12 bases aligning to TRBD1. The germline gives CDR1 MDHEN, CDR2 SYDVKM. CDR3 length: 17 residues. The ends lost 4 bases at V and 4 bases at J; junction bases unmatched: 10.

The J gene is TRBJ1-5, the V gene TRBV12-5; D unresolved. CDR3 length equals 13 residues. Trimming removed 5 bases from V and 5 bases from J, with 10 bases in between. CDR1 and CDR2 (germline): LGHNT, FRNRAP. The CDR3 DNA is TGTGCTAGTGGTCTCTCTAATGATCAGCCCCAGCATTTT. Amino acid sequence: CASGLSNDQPQHF.

This clone was observed once. One end of the junction does not line up with germline, which may come from a read error. The chain links TRBV18 to TRBJ2-1, with TRBD2 identical over 14 bases. Germline V lookup: CDR1 KGHSH, CDR2 LQKENI. CDR3 length: 17 amino acids. As DNA, the CDR3 is TGTGCCAGCTCACCCTCGACTAGCGGGAGGGCCTATAATGAGCAGTTCTTC. Protein product: CASSPSTSGRAYNEQFF.

The chain uses TRBV5-1 and TRBJ1-6; D not certain. The germline V gene encodes CDR1 SGHRS and CDR2 YFSETQ. The CDR3 has 13 residues. V gave up 5 bases and J gave up 8 bases, with 11 bases separating them. This chain's CDR3 is CASSLDGHSPLHF. As DNA, the CDR3 is TGCGCCAGCAGTCTCGACGGACATTCACCCCTCCACTTT.